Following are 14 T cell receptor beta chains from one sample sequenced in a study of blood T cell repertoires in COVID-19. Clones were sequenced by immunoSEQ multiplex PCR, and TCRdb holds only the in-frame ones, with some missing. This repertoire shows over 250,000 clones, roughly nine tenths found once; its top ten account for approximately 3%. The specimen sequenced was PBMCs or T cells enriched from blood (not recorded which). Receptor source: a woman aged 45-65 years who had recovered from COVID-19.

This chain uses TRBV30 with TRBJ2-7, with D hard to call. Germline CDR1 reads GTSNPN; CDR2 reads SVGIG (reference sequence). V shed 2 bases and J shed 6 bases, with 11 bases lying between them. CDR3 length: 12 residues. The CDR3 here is CAWSKQSFEQYF. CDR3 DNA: TGTGCCTGGAGTAAACAGAGCTTCGAGCAGTACTTC.

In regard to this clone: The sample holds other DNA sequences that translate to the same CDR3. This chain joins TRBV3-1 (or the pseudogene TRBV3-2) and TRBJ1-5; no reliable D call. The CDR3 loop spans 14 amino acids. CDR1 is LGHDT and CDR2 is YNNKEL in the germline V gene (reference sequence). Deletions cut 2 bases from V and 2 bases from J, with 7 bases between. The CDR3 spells CASSQSRGNQPQHF. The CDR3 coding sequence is TGTGCCAGCAGCCAATCGAGGGGCAATCAGCCCCAGCATTTT.

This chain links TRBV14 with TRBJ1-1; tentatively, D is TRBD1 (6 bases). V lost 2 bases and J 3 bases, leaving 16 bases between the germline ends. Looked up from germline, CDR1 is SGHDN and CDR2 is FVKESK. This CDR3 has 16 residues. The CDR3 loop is CASSQWGGLGDTEAFF. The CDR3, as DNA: TGTGCCAGCAGCCAATGGGGGGGGCTTGGAGACACTGAAGCTTTCTTT.

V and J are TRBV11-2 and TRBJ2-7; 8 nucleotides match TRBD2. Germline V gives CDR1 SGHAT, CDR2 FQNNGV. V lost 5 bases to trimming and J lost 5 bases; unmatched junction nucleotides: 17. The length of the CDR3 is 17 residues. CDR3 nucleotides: TGTGCCAGCAGCCCCGTTGCGGGAGGAGGGGGGGGGCACGAGCAGTACTTC. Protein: CASSPVAGGGGGHEQYF.

CDR3 coding DNA: TGTGCCAGCAGTTTATATGGCGGGCGTTCCTACGAGCAGTACTTC. This gives the protein CASSLYGGRSYEQYF. V usage is TRBV28 and J usage is TRBJ2-7; the D gene is possibly TRBD2 (5 bases). Germline CDR1 is MDHEN and CDR2 is SYDVKM. The CDR3 runs 15 residues. Trimming left V 1 base short and J 1 base short, with 11 bases between.

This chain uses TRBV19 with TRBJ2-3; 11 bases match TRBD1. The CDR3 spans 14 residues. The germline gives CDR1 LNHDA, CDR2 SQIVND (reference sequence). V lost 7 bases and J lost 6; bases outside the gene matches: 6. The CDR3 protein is CASIGTGGEDTQYF. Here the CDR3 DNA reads TGTGCCAGTATTGGGACAGGGGGGGAGGATACGCAGTATTTT. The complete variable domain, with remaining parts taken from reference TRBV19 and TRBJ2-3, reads DGGITQSPKYLFRKEGQNVTLSCEQNLNHDAMYWYRQDPGQGLRLIYYSQIVNDFQKGDIAEGYSVSREKKESFPLTVTSAQKNPTAFYLCASIGTGGEDTQYFGPGTRLTVL.

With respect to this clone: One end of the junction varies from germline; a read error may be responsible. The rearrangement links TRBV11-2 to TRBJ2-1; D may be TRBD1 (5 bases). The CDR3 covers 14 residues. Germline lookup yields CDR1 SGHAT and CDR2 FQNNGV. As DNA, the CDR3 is TGTGCCAGCAGCTCAGGGCGCTCCCACAATGAGCAGTTCTTC. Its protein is CASSSGRSHNEQFF.

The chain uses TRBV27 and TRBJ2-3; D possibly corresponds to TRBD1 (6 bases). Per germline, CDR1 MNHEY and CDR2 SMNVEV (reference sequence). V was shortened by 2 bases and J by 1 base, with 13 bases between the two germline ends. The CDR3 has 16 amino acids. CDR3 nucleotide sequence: TGTGCCAGCAGTTTAAGGGTACAGGGAGGCACAGATACGCAGTATTTT. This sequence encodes CASSLRVQGGTDTQYF.

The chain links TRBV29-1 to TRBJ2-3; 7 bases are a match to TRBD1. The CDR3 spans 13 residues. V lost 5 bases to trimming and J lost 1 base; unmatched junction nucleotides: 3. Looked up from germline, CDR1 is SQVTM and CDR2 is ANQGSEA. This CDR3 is CSVSGQGTDTQYF. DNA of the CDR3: TGCAGCGTTAGCGGACAGGGCACAGATACGCAGTATTTT.

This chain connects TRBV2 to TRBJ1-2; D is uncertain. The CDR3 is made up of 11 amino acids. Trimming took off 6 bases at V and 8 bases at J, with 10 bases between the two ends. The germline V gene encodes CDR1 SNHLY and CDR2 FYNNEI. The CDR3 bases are TGTGCCAGCAGGACATCTCAGGGCTACACCTTC. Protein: CASRTSQGYTF. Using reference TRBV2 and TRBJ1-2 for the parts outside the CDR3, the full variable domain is EPEVTQTPSHQVTQMGQEVILRCVPISNHLYFYWYRQILGQKVEFLVSFYNNEISEKSEIFDDQFSVERPDGSNFTLKIRSTKLEDSAMYFCASRTSQGYTFGSGTRLTVV.

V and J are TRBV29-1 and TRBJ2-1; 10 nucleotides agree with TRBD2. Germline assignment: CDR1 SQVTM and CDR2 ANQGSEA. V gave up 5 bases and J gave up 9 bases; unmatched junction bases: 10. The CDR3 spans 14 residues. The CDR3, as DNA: TGCAGCGTTAAGGTAGGCCTAGCGGGAGTTGAGCAGTTCTTC. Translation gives CSVKVGLAGVEQFF.

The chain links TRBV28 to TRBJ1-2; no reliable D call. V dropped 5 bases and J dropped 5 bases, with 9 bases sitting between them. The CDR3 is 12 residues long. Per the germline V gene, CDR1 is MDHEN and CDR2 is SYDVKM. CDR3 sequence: CASSPPGYGYTF. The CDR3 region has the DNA TGTGCCAGCAGTCCCCCGGGGTATGGCTACACCTTC.

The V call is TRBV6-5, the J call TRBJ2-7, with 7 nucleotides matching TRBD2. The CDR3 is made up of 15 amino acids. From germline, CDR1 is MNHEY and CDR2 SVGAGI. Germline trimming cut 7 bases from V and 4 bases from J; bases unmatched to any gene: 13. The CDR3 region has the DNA TGTGCCAGCATCAACGGGCGGGAGCCGGGATACGAGCAGTACTTC. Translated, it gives CASINGREPGYEQYF.

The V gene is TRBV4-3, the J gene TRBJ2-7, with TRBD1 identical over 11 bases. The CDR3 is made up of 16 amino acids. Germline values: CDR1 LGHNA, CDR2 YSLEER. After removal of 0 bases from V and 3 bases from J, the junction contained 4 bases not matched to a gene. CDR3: CASSQDWGQGVYEQYF. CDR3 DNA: TGCGCCAGCAGCCAAGATTGGGGACAGGGGGTCTACGAGCAGTACTTC.